The 15 T cell receptor beta chains below all came from one sample that was sequenced in a study of shared clonotypes between healthy human individuals. Method: immunoSEQ multiplex PCR; TCRdb's copy keeps in-frame clones and lacks some. The repertoire consists of around 600,000 clones, with 85% to 95% occurring once and the leading ten covering 0.11%. Naive CD8 isolation took CD45RO-negative cells positively selected for CCR7 and excluded terminally differentiated effector memory CD45RA+ cells. The sample taken for sequencing was naive CD8+ T cells sorted from blood. The receptor source for this set is a woman aged 30 to 39 in good health.

The chain uses TRBV5-5 and TRBJ2-3, with 11 bases that match TRBD2. The germline CDR1 and CDR2 sequences are SGHKS and YYEKEE (reference sequence). The CDR3 totals 19 residues. Trimming took 0 bases from V and 2 from J; bases not matched to a gene: 11. As DNA, the CDR3 is TGTGCCAGCAGCTTGGAGGGCCGACTAGCGGGGTACCTCACAGATACGCAGTATTTT. It encodes CASSLEGRLAGYLTDTQYF.

The gene calls are TRBV29-1 and TRBJ2-7; 9 nucleotides line up with TRBD2. The CDR3 consists of 16 residues. The junction had 9 bases not matched to a gene; V was cut back by 1 base and J by 2 bases. Germline-derived CDR1 and CDR2 are SQVTM and ANQGSEA. The CDR3 loop reads CSVEGTLAGNAYEQYF. The CDR3 DNA reads as TGCAGCGTTGAAGGGACTCTAGCGGGAAATGCCTACGAGCAGTACTTC.

This sequence joins TRBV27 and TRBJ2-7; D possibly uses TRBD1 or TRBD2 (5 bases each). The CDR3 extends over 14 amino acids. Germline CDR1 is MNHEY and CDR2 is SMNVEV (reference sequence). V lost 3 bases to trimming and J lost 3 bases, with 12 bases between them. The CDR3 DNA reads as TGTGCCAGCAGTTTTCGGGGCAAACACTACGAGCAGTACTTC. Amino acid sequence: CASSFRGKHYEQYF.

This chain's CDR3 is CATSTGQAYPYNEQFF. CDR3 DNA: TGTGCCACCAGCACGGGACAGGCCTACCCTTACAATGAGCAGTTCTTC. This chain links TRBV15 with TRBJ2-1; TRBD1 matches at 8 bases. CDR1 is LNHNV, CDR2 YYDKDF, per germline (reference sequence). Trimming removed 4 bases from V and 4 bases from J; junction bases left unmatched: 9. CDR3 length: 16 amino acids.

The rearrangement links TRBV21-1 to TRBJ2-1; the table's D call, TRBD2, has no DNA check behind it. TRBV21-1 corresponds to a pseudogene. This CDR3 spans 21 amino acids. CDR3 nucleotide sequence: TGTGCCAGCAGCAAAGATGGTATCGCGGGAGGAAAAATACCACCTTACAATGAGCAGTTCTTC. It yields the protein CASSKDGIAGGKIPPYNEQFF.

J is TRBJ1-2 and V is TRBV4-1; a weak D match, TRBD1 (5 bases). This CDR3 spans 15 amino acids. V dropped 1 base and J dropped 2 bases, with 11 bases sitting between them. Germline CDR1 reads MGHRA; CDR2 reads YSYEKL. The CDR3 sequence is CASSQVSTDNYGYTF. The CDR3 DNA reads as TGCGCCAGCAGCCAAGTTTCGACAGACAACTATGGCTACACCTTC.

The chain has TRBV5-3 and TRBJ1-4; TRBD1 might be the D (5 bases). TRBV5-3 qualifies as an ORF whose function is uncertain. The CDR3 loop spans 15 amino acids. Trimming pared 8 bases from V and 0 bases from J, leaving 14 bases between. CDR3 nucleotide sequence: TGTGCCAGCAGCCTCCGAGGGGCAACTAATGAAAAACTGTTTTTT. Its translation is CASSLRGATNEKLFF.

The chain links TRBV18 to TRBJ2-4, with 11 nucleotides matching TRBD2. CDR1 is KGHSH and CDR2 is LQKENI in the germline V gene. This CDR3 is built from 17 residues. The trim removed 4 bases at V and 5 bases at J, leaving 10 bases unmatched. This CDR3 reads CASSRGLADLEENIQYF. As DNA, the CDR3 is TGTGCCAGCTCACGGGGACTAGCGGACTTGGAAGAAAACATTCAGTACTTC.

The genes are TRBV27 and TRBJ2-7; 9 bases are a match to TRBD2. J lost 0 bases, V lost 3 bases, and 6 bases had no gene match. The germline V gene encodes CDR1 MNHEY and CDR2 SMNVEV (reference sequence). The CDR3 has 16 amino acids. CDR3 amino acids: CASSLASGRSSYEQYF. The CDR3 bases are TGTGCCAGCAGTTTGGCAAGCGGGAGGTCCTCCTACGAGCAGTACTTC.

The chain employs TRBV19 and TRBJ2-1; D remains unclear. Per germline, CDR1 LNHDA and CDR2 SQIVND (reference sequence). CDR3 length: 12 residues. The ends were cut back, 3 bases at V and 8 bases at J, with 8 bases in the middle. The CDR3 protein is CASSIPGDEQFF. The DNA of the CDR3 is TGTGCCAGTAGTATTCCAGGCGATGAGCAGTTCTTC.

CDR3 in amino acids: CSVEDRGFQETQYF. The DNA of the CDR3 is TGCAGCGTTGAAGATCGGGGATTCCAAGAGACCCAGTACTTC. V usage is TRBV29-1 and J usage is TRBJ2-5; perhaps TRBD2 as D (5 bases). The CDR3 consists of 14 residues. The V and J ends lost 0 bases and 1 base respectively, with 9 bases between them. Per germline, CDR1 SQVTM and CDR2 ANQGSEA. Looking up the rest from reference TRBV29-1 and TRBJ2-5 gives the full variable domain: SAVISQKPSRDICQRGTSLTIQCQVDSQVTMMFWYRQQPGQSLTLIATANQGSEATYESGFVIDKFPISRPNLTFSTLTVSNMSPEDSSIYLCSVEDRGFQETQYFGPGTRLLVL.

The chain recombines TRBV21-1 with TRBJ1-1; no DNA check was done on the table's D call, TRBD1. TRBV21-1 is a pseudogene segment. There are 13 residues in the CDR3. The CDR3 DNA follows: TGTGCCAGCAGCTGGCAGGGGAACACTGAAGCTTTCTTT. This codes for CASSWQGNTEAFF.

This clone was found once. The chain joins TRBV28 to TRBJ1-1; D is ambiguous. Trimming took off 3 bases at V and 4 bases at J, with 12 bases between the two ends. Per the germline V gene, CDR1 is MDHEN and CDR2 is SYDVKM. The CDR3 is 14 residues long. Here the CDR3 reads CASSFPPPGTEAFF. The CDR3, as DNA: TGTGCCAGCAGTTTCCCTCCACCCGGCACTGAAGCTTTCTTT.

The J gene is TRBJ2-1, the V gene TRBV7-2, with TRBD2 matching over 13 bases. The CDR3 is 18 residues long. Trimming took 5 bases from V and 4 from J; bases not matched to a gene: 11. Germline CDR1 and CDR2: SGHTA and FQGNSA. The CDR3 protein is CASSEEHGTSGAYNEQFF. DNA of the CDR3: TGTGCCAGCAGCGAGGAACACGGGACTAGCGGGGCATACAATGAGCAGTTCTTC.

The table lists this clone with a count of one. The V and J genes are TRBV28 and TRBJ2-3, with TRBD1 matching over 9 bases. This CDR3 comprises 16 residues. The V segment lost 3 bases and the J segment 0 bases; nucleotides outside the gene matches: 4. The germline V gene has CDR1 MDHEN and CDR2 SYDVKM. The CDR3 region has the DNA TGTGCCAGCAGTTTCGGGACAGGGACAAGCACAGATACGCAGTATTTT. Amino acid sequence: CASSFGTGTSTDTQYF.